This T cell receptor beta chain was retrieved from a study of cytomegalovirus exposure and HLA in healthy donors. About the study: Caucasian-associated ancestry cluster membership applied to over 80% of a few hundred genotyped donors.

This clone was found a few times. The target antigen is unknown. Overall study findings and caveats: An assumption of roughly uniform sequencing depth across donors underlay the presence/absence analyses. In a later analysis, HLA-associated beta chains showed higher expansion and lower generation probabilities than comparable chains. Accurate HLA-A and HLA-B prediction from TCR beta sequences was reported for most subjects.

Trimming removed 0 bases at V and 2 bases at J, with 10 bases between. This CDR3 is 16 amino acids long. Germline V gene sequence: CDR1 LNHDA, CDR2 SQIVND (reference sequence). PCR primers comprised 60 Vbeta and 13 Jbeta primers. Profiling relied on immunoSEQ multiplex PCR, and the TCRdb table lists in-frame clones only, not all of them. The sample shows fewer than 100,000 clones, roughly 80% of them seen only once. V gene TRBV19 combines with J gene TRBJ1-4, with D uncertain. The source is a female donor in good health and CMV-seronegative. The specimen sequenced was PBMCs. In DNA form, the CDR3 reads TGTGCCAGTAGTATAGAAGGGCGAGGGACTAATGAAAAACTGTTTTTT. This translates into CASSIEGRGTNEKLFF.